This TCR beta chain was obtained from a study of blood T cell repertoires in COVID-19. Study background: The United States, Italy and Spain were the sources of the acute and convalescent COVID-19 samples.

Germline V gives CDR1 SGHDN, CDR2 FVKESK. The ends were cut back, 4 bases at V and 1 base at J, with 10 bases in the middle. This CDR3 is built from 15 residues. Generated by immunoSEQ multiplex PCR, the TCRdb table keeps only in-frame clones and is missing some. Here the sample spans under 200,000 clones, 88% being singletons. Sequencing used peripheral blood. V is TRBV14 and J is TRBJ1-4; D is unresolved. This TCR was sampled from a man aged 40-49 years with active or convalescent COVID-19. The CDR3 here is CASSLSIGTNEKLFF. In DNA, the CDR3 is TGTGCCAGCAGCCTCTCGATCGGAACTAATGAAAAACTGTTTTTT.